The source of this T cell receptor beta chain is a study of PD-1 blockade in mismatch repair-deficient tumors. Study outcomes and limitations: Rapid post-treatment expansion, then contraction, generally preceding radiologic response, marked tumor-resident clones.

Mismatch repair deficiency was confirmed in all patients, by PCR or immunohistochemistry. Note on this clone: Its cognate antigen is unknown.

V lost 3 bases, J lost 8 bases, and 9 bases stayed unmatched. CDR3 length: 17 amino acids. Germline assignment: CDR1 LNHNV and CDR2 YYDKDF (reference sequence). The assay was immunoSEQ multiplex PCR, and TCRdb's table has in-frame clones only and misses some. The repertoire holds tens of thousands of clones, with around 85% as singletons. The chain uses TRBV15 and TRBJ2-1; 14 nucleotides line up with TRBD2. This specimen consisted of peripheral blood, obtained 12 weeks after starting pembrolizumab. This receptor was obtained from an adult with mismatch repair-deficient cancer. CDR3 sequence reads: CATSSPGTSGSRDEQFF. The CDR3 region has the DNA TGTGCCACCAGCAGCCCCGGGACTAGCGGGAGTCGGGATGAGCAGTTCTTC.